This T cell receptor (beta chain) was sequenced in a study of blood T cell repertoires in COVID-19. Original analysis: Estimates of nucleated cell counts were drawn from the amplification of reference gene primers. Repertoires were generated with immunoSEQ multiplex PCR, while TCRdb's copy carries only in-frame clones and drops some. The D gene and trimming were derived from the DNA, and the V and J assignments and clone size from that table. The sample consists of 40,000 to 55,000 clones, around 84% of them appearing once. The CDR3 is 16 residues long. Between the trimmed V and J ends, which lost 8 bases and 0 bases, there was a span of 14 bases. Germline V CDR1 and CDR2: SEHNR, FQNEAQ (reference sequence).

The sequenced sample was peripheral blood. This chain links TRBV7-9 with TRBJ1-6; maybe TRBD1 (5 bases). The sequence derives from a middle-aged man with active COVID-19. CDR3 DNA sequence: TGTGCCAGCGGCGGGACGCTGAGCTCCTATAATTCACCCCTCCACTTT. It encodes CASGGTLSSYNSPLHF. Supplemented by reference TRBV7-9 and TRBJ1-6, the full variable domain reads DTGVSQNPRHKITKRGQNVTFRCDPISEHNRLYWYRQTLGQGPEFLTYFQNEAQLEKSRLLSDRFSAERPKGSFSTLEIQRTEQGDSAMYLCASGGTLSSYNSPLHFGNGTRLTVT.